These T cell receptor beta chains were read from a single sample in a study of blood T cells in healthy people across ages. TCRdb reanalysed the 5' RACE reads using MiXCR and keeps one entry per CDR3 protein. This sample carries about 1,000,000 distinct CDR3 sequences, over 35% of them seen once, and the ten largest clones take approximately 17%. The sequenced sample was blood. The receptors derive from a woman aged 55-70 years in good health. CDR3s include the opening cysteine and the closing phenylalanine or tryptophan. D genes are given only for firm matches. Where a row states a size, it is once, few, many or the class of an expanded clone; other rows omit it.

v_call: TRBV20-1; clone_size: -; j_call: TRBJ1-1; d_call: -; cdr3_nt: TGCAGTGCTAAAGGAGGATATGAAGCTTTCTTT; cdr3_aa: CSAKGGYEAFF
v_call: TRBV7-9; clone_size: -; j_call: TRBJ2-7; d_call: TRBD2; cdr3_nt: TGTGCCAGCACCCAAGCCCCCAGCGGGAGCTACGAGCAGTACTTC; cdr3_aa: CASTQAPSGSYEQYF
v_call: TRBV12-5; clone_size: -; j_call: TRBJ1-5; d_call: -; cdr3_nt: TGTGCTAGTGGGGGGTCCCGTGGGCCCCAGCATTTT; cdr3_aa: CASGGSRGPQHF
v_call: TRBV4-1; clone_size: -; j_call: TRBJ1-4; d_call: -; cdr3_nt: TGCGCCAGCAGCCAAGTCCTCTACGAAAAACTGTTTTTT; cdr3_aa: CASSQVLYEKLFF
v_call: TRBV14; clone_size: once; j_call: TRBJ2-7; d_call: -; cdr3_nt: TGTGCCAGCAGCCAAGGGGTCCTCCCGGGGACCTACGAGCAGTACTTC; cdr3_aa: CASSQGVLPGTYEQYF
v_call: TRBV20-1; clone_size: -; j_call: TRBJ2-1; d_call: -; cdr3_nt: TGCAGTGCTGTCCCCGGGACTTCCAACAATGAGCAGTTCTTC; cdr3_aa: CSAVPGTSNNEQFF
v_call: TRBV29-1; clone_size: -; j_call: TRBJ2-7; d_call: TRBD2; cdr3_nt: TGCAGCGTGGGACTAGGCCCTTACGAGCAGTACTTC; cdr3_aa: CSVGLGPYEQYF
v_call: TRBV27; clone_size: -; j_call: TRBJ2-7; d_call: TRBD2; cdr3_nt: TGTGCCAGCAATGGTCGGGCGAGTCGAGCGGGGGGCTACGAGCAGTACTTC; cdr3_aa: CASNGRASRAGGYEQYF
v_call: TRBV5-6; clone_size: -; j_call: TRBJ1-2; d_call: -; cdr3_nt: TGTGCCAGCAGCTTGGCCGGCGACCGGGACTTAGGGGGCTACACCTTC; cdr3_aa: CASSLAGDRDLGGYTF
v_call: TRBV7-2; clone_size: -; j_call: TRBJ2-1; d_call: TRBD2; cdr3_nt: TGTGCCAGCAGCTTCACTCGGGGGGAAACCTACGAGCAGTTCTTC; cdr3_aa: CASSFTRGETYEQFF